This is a list of T cell receptor beta chains from one sample in a study of PD-1 blockade in classical Hodgkin lymphoma. TCRdb keeps only in-frame clones here, not all; method: immunoSEQ multiplex PCR. The sample carries about 25,000 clones, around three quarters recorded once. Material: peripheral blood mononuclear cells (PBMCs), obtained before the fourth cycle of nivolumab. These receptors originate from a human donor with classical Hodgkin lymphoma. CDR3s include the opening cysteine and the closing phenylalanine or tryptophan.

V gene: TRBV5-1
J gene: TRBJ1-4
CDR3 protein: CASSLGGTLGEKLFF

V gene: TRBV5-4
J gene: TRBJ2-5
CDR3 protein: CASTWGGGAAQTQYF

V gene: TRBV4-1
J gene: TRBJ2-1
CDR3 protein: CASSQAGTGSSYNEQFF

V gene: TRBV28
J gene: TRBJ1-3
CDR3 protein: CAGSSSPGNTIYF

V gene: TRBV10-3
J gene: TRBJ1-6
CDR3 protein: CAISELGQGNSPLHF

V gene: TRBV9
J gene: TRBJ2-5
CDR3 protein: CASSVGGSAQETQYF

V gene: TRBV28
J gene: TRBJ1-5
CDR3 protein: CASSYQGTSNQPQHF

V gene: TRBV7-9
J gene: TRBJ2-2
CDR3 protein: CASTRTSELSNTGELFF

V gene: TRBV4-3
J gene: TRBJ2-2
CDR3 protein: CASSQAPGQLTGELFF

V gene: TRBV11-3
J gene: TRBJ1-1
CDR3 protein: CASSLETNTEAFF

V gene: TRBV6-1
J gene: TRBJ1-4
CDR3 protein: CASRPTGEKLFF

V gene: TRBV6-5
J gene: TRBJ1-1
CDR3 protein: CASSYPSGGGTEAFF

V gene: TRBV5-1
J gene: TRBJ2-2
CDR3 protein: CASSAGETNTGELFF

V gene: TRBV4-3
J gene: TRBJ2-1
CDR3 protein: CASSQDGTRYNEQFF

V gene: TRBV6-8
J gene: TRBJ1-2
CDR3 protein: CASGTIYGYTF

V gene: TRBV29-1
J gene: TRBJ2-3
CDR3 protein: CGADVGGADTQYF

V gene: TRBV9
J gene: TRBJ1-1
CDR3 protein: CASSALTGTEAFF

V gene: TRBV6-5
J gene: TRBJ1-2
CDR3 protein: CASGSVEGYTF

V gene: TRBV7-9
J gene: TRBJ2-1
CDR3 protein: CASSLNNEQFF

V gene: TRBV11-3
J gene: TRBJ2-7
CDR3 protein: CASSSTAAGEQYF

V gene: TRBV14
J gene: TRBJ2-7
CDR3 protein: CASSRSLVNYEQYF

V gene: TRBV2
J gene: TRBJ2-5
CDR3 protein: CASKAQGGLETQYF

V gene: TRBV5-5
J gene: TRBJ1-2
CDR3 protein: CASSLAGTDLYGYTF

V gene: TRBV6-6
J gene: TRBJ2-1
CDR3 protein: CASSYSTLNEQFF

V gene: TRBV29-1
J gene: TRBJ2-3
CDR3 protein: CSVAQGVHSTDTQYF

V gene: TRBV4-3
J gene: TRBJ1-1
CDR3 protein: CASSQSHRVPGTEAFF

V gene: TRBV4-1
J gene: TRBJ1-6
CDR3 protein: CASSHAQGQGNSPLHF

V gene: TRBV5-1
J gene: TRBJ1-1
CDR3 protein: CASSQDRGGTEAFF

V gene: TRBV7-2
J gene: TRBJ1-4
CDR3 protein: CASSSMGGPDEKLFF

V gene: TRBV6-6
J gene: TRBJ2-1
CDR3 protein: CASSYSGGGNEQFF

V gene: TRBV15
J gene: TRBJ1-2
CDR3 protein: CATSRDGGDYTF

V gene: TRBV16
J gene: TRBJ1-5
CDR3 protein: CASSQSNSNQPQHF

V gene: TRBV28
J gene: TRBJ1-4
CDR3 protein: CASSFTLPGDSAPNEKLFF

V gene: TRBV5-4
J gene: TRBJ1-4
CDR3 protein: CASSLGTGGNEKLFF

V gene: TRBV2
J gene: TRBJ2-5
CDR3 protein: CASTVRGGGVTQYF

V gene: TRBV5-1
J gene: TRBJ2-3
CDR3 protein: CASSLDRGFDTQYF

V gene: TRBV18
J gene: TRBJ1-2
CDR3 protein: CASSPGGNYGYTF

V gene: TRBV2
J gene: TRBJ1-5
CDR3 protein: CASSGVGNSNQPQHF

V gene: TRBV7-6
J gene: TRBJ1-1
CDR3 protein: CASSLGGGSEAFF

V gene: TRBV7-2
J gene: TRBJ1-2
CDR3 protein: CASSPEPFYGYTF

V gene: TRBV28
J gene: TRBJ1-1
CDR3 protein: CASSLWAKGTEAFF

V gene: TRBV25-1
J gene: TRBJ2-5
CDR3 protein: CASRRTGVGETQYF

V gene: TRBV18
J gene: TRBJ1-2
CDR3 protein: CASSPPSVRGYGYTF

V gene: TRBV7-2
J gene: TRBJ2-1
CDR3 protein: CASSLGRDNEQFF

V gene: TRBV5-6
J gene: TRBJ2-7
CDR3 protein: CASSFDRRVYEQYF

V gene: TRBV29-1
J gene: TRBJ2-7
CDR3 protein: CSVSRSDEQYF

V gene: TRBV2
J gene: TRBJ1-1
CDR3 protein: CASSELGTNTEAFF

V gene: TRBV6-1
J gene: TRBJ1-5
CDR3 protein: CASSGQYSNQPQHF

V gene: TRBV29-1
J gene: TRBJ1-1
CDR3 protein: CSVDSVEAFF

V gene: TRBV6-5
J gene: TRBJ1-6
CDR3 protein: CASSYSITGDSPLHF

V gene: TRBV5-4
J gene: TRBJ1-2
CDR3 protein: CASSKDGNYGYTF

V gene: TRBV11-3
J gene: TRBJ2-3
CDR3 protein: CASSRGDLGTDTQYF

V gene: TRBV30
J gene: TRBJ1-2
CDR3 protein: CAWSVPGQKYGYTF

V gene: TRBV9
J gene: TRBJ1-6
CDR3 protein: CASSAVGDSPLHF

V gene: TRBV2
J gene: TRBJ2-5
CDR3 protein: CASRDRGRPAAQYF

V gene: TRBV6-6
J gene: TRBJ1-5
CDR3 protein: CASSWASPRNQPQHF

V gene: TRBV5-1
J gene: TRBJ1-3
CDR3 protein: CASSKHLSGNTIYF